These 5 T cell receptor beta chains were all obtained from the same sample, sequenced in a study of Ad26.COV2.S vaccination and SARS-CoV-2 variants. Measured with immunoSEQ multiplex PCR; TCRdb has only the in-frame clones, and not every one. Here the sample spans roughly 320,000 clones, just under 85% being singletons. The treatment is: roughly 20 received Ad26.COV2.S at low or high dose, single or two shots; 5 received placebo; per-sample allocation not given. Sampling occurred on day 63 after the first vaccine or placebo injection. The material sequenced was peripheral blood, taken in a trial of Ad26.COV2.S vaccine versus placebo. The receptors were sampled from a person aged 18 to 65 who received the Ad26.COV2.S COVID-19 vaccine or a placebo.

The chain links TRBV7-8 to TRBJ1-5; TRBD1 might be the D (6 bases). This CDR3 is 15 amino acids long. Germline assignment: CDR1 SGHVS and CDR2 FQNEAQ. V lost 1 base and J 5 bases, leaving 12 bases between the germline ends. The CDR3 region is CASSLDWSGDQPQHF. In DNA form, the CDR3 reads TGTGCCAGCAGCTTAGATTGGTCAGGGGATCAGCCCCAGCATTTT.

The V call is TRBV4-2, the J call TRBJ2-1, with 9 bases identical to TRBD1. Trimming took 5 bases from V and 5 from J; bases not matched to a gene: 7. There are 15 residues in the CDR3. Germline V gene data show CDR1 as LGHNA and CDR2 as YNFKEQ. DNA for the CDR3: TGTGCCAGCAGCGCCCGGGACAGGGTCAACAATGAGCAGTTCTTC. It is translated as CASSARDRVNNEQFF.

This chain joins TRBV6-6 and TRBJ1-2; D call uncertain. The CDR3 has 16 residues. Germline CDR1 is MNHNY and CDR2 is SVGAGI (reference sequence). Trimming pared 8 bases from V and 6 bases from J, leaving 25 bases between. The CDR3 DNA sequence: TGTGCCAGCCATAAGAGGGAGCGGCCCCTTAGGGATGGCTACACCTTC. Its protein is CASHKRERPLRDGYTF.

This chain connects TRBV5-1 to TRBJ2-1, with TRBD2 identical over 8 bases. Losses at the gene ends were 0 bases for V and 6 bases for J; bases not matched to a gene: 2. Germline V gene sequence: CDR1 SGHRS, CDR2 YFSETQ. There are 14 residues in the CDR3. The CDR3 reads CASSLGLAGNEQFF. For the CDR3, the DNA is TGCGCCAGCAGCTTGGGTCTAGCGGGCAATGAGCAGTTCTTC.

The chain combines TRBV6-8 with TRBJ1-6; unclear D gene. The CDR3 has 16 amino acids. V dropped 0 bases and J dropped 3 bases, with 9 bases sitting between them. Germline V lookup: CDR1 MNHGY, CDR2 SAAAGT. The CDR3 here is CASSYSTGGYNSPLHF. As DNA, the CDR3 is TGTGCCAGCAGTTACTCCACTGGAGGCTATAATTCACCCCTCCACTTT.